This T cell receptor (beta chain) appears in the sequencing data of a study of CD8 T cells in ankylosing spondylitis. One entry per CDR3 protein, called by TCRdb with MiXCR from the 5' RACE reads. Among 250,000 to 350,000 distinct CDR3 sequences listed, less than 25% were seen once. Germline CDR1 is SEHNR and CDR2 is FQNEAQ (reference sequence). CDR3 length: 15 amino acids. After removal of 1 base from V and 8 bases from J, the junction contained 5 bases not matched to a gene. This sequence originates from a female donor with ankylosing spondylitis or in good health (not recorded which). The material sequenced was blood, either unsorted or a sorted T cell fraction (not recorded which). The chain has TRBV7-9 and TRBJ2-1; TRBD2 matches 10 bases. The DNA for the CDR3 is TGTGCCAGCAGCTTAGATAGCGGGAGGATGGATGAGCAGTTCTTC. Translated: CASSLDSGRMDEQFF.